One T cell receptor (beta chain) is described in this entry. Antigen: not known. Here immunoSEQ multiplex PCR was the method, and the copy in TCRdb shows in-frame clones only, minus some. Among fewer than 35,000 clones listed, under 95% were seen once. The time point is: newly diagnosed, previously untreated cHL patient sample. Investigators turned to newly diagnosed, untreated classical Hodgkin lymphoma PBMCs for comparison. The CDR3 length is 16 residues. The V gene's germline CDR1 is SGHTA and CDR2 FQGNSA. With 4 bases clipped from V and 5 bases from J, the junction kept 8 bases outside the gene matches. The sample comes from a study of PD-1 blockade in classical Hodgkin lymphoma. Whole-study results and caveats: Baseline TCR diversity was reportedly lower in newly diagnosed patients than healthy donors. Although disease activity or prior therapy may be involved, causes of the repertoire differences remain undefined.

The V call is TRBV7-2, the J call TRBJ2-1, with 10 bases identical to TRBD2. The source is a human donor with classical Hodgkin lymphoma. The sequencing input was peripheral blood mononuclear cells (PBMCs). CDR3: CASSSLSSGGHNEQFF. The CDR3, as DNA: TGTGCCAGCAGCTCCCTTTCTAGCGGGGGACACAATGAGCAGTTCTTC.